This TCR beta chain was sequenced in a study of control samples from healthy donors and cancer patients. The length of the CDR3 is 15 residues. CDR1 SGHRS and CDR2 YFSETQ come from the germline V gene. After removal of 1 base from V and 4 bases from J, the junction contained 4 bases not matched to a gene. Using immunoSEQ multiplex PCR, the repertoire was profiled, and TCRdb retains in-frame clones only, with some absent. The sample has over 90,000 clones; around 90% are singletons. The chain links TRBV5-1 to TRBJ2-1, with 8 bases identical to TRBD2. The source is a woman aged 18 to 35 in good health. The sequencing sample was made of blood. The CDR3 region is CASSLYGTRYNEQFF. Here the CDR3 DNA reads TGCGCCAGCAGCTTGTATGGGACTAGGTACAATGAGCAGTTCTTC.